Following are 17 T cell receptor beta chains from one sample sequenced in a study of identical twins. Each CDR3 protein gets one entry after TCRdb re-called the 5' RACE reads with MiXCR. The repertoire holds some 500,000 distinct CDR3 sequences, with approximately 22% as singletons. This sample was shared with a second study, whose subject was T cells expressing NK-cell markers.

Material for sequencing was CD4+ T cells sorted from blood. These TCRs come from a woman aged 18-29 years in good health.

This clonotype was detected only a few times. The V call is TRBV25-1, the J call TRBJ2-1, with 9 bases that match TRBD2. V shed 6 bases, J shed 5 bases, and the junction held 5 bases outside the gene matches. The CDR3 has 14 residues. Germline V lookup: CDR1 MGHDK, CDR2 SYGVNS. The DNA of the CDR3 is TGTGCCAGCAGAGACCCTAGCGGGAACAATGAGCAGTTCTTC. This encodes CASRDPSGNNEQFF. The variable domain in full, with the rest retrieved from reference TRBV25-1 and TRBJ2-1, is EADIYQTPRYLVIGTGKKITLECSQTMGHDKMYWYQQDPGMELHLIHYSYGVNSTEKGDLSSESTVSRIRTEHFPLTLESARPSHTSQYLCASRDPSGNNEQFFGPGTRLTVL.

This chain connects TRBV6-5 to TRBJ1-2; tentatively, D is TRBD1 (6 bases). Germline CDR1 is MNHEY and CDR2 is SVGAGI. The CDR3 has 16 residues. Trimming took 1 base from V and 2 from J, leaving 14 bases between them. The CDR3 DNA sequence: TGTGCCAGCAGTTACTGGGACACCTCGTCCAACTATGGCTACACCTTC. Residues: CASSYWDTSSNYGYTF.

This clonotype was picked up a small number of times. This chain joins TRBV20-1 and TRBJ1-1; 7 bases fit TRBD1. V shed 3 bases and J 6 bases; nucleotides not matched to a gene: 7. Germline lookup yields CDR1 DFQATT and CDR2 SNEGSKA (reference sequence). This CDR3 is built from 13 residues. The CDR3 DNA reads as TGCAGTGCTAGCCCGAACAGGGGCTCTGAAGCTTTCTTT. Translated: CSASPNRGSEAFF.

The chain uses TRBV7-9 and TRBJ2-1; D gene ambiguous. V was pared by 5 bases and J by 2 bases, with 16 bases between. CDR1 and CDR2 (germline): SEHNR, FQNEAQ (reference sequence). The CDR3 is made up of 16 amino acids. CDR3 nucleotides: TGTGCCAGCAGCCCGATTAGCTTCCCAGCCTACAATGAGCAGTTCTTC. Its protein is CASSPISFPAYNEQFF.

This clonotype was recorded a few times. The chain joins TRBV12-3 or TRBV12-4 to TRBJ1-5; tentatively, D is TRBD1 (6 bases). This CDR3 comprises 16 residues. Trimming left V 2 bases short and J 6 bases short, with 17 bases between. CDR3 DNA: TGTGCCAGCAGTTTAAGGGGGGTTAGGCTGGGTCAGCCCCAGCATTTT. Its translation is CASSLRGVRLGQPQHF.

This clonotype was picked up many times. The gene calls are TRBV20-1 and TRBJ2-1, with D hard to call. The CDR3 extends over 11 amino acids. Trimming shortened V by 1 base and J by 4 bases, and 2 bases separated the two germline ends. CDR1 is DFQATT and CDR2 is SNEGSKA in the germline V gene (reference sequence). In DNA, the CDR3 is TGCAGTGCTAGAGGGTACAATGAGCAGTTCTTC. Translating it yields CSARGYNEQFF.

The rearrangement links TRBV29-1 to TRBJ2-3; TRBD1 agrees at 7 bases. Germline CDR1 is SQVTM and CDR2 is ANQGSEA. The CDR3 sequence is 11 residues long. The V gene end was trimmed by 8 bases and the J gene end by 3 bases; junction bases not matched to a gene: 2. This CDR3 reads CSSRGTDTQYF. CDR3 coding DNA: TGCAGCTCCAGGGGGACAGATACGCAGTATTTT.

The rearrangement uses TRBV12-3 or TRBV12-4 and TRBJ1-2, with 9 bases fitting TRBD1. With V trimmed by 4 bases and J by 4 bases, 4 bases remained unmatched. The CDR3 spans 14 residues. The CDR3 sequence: CASSSGTGTYGYTF. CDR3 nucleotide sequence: TGTGCCAGCAGTTCCGGGACAGGGACCTATGGCTACACCTTC.

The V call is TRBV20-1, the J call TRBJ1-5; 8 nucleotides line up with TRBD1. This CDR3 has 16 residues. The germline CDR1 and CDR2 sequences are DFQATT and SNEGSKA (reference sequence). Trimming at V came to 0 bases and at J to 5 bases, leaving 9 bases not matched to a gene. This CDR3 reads CSARDSGRGQDQPQHF. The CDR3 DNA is TGCAGTGCTAGAGATTCAGGCAGGGGGCAGGATCAGCCCCAGCATTTT.

The CDR3 sequence is CSVGPKLVSFF. The CDR3 DNA is TGCAGCGTTGGTCCCAAATTGGTGTCTTTCTTT. The chain links TRBV29-1 to TRBJ1-1; no clear D gene. CDR3 size: 11 residues. The V gene lost 4 bases and the J gene lost 12 bases, with 15 bases spanning the gap. CDR1 and CDR2 from the germline V gene are SQVTM and ANQGSEA.

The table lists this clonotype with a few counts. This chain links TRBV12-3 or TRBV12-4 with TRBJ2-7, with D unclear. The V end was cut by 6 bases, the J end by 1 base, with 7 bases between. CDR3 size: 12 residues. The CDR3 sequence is CASSELSYEQYF. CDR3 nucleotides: TGTGCCAGCAGCGAGCTTTCCTACGAGCAGTACTTC.

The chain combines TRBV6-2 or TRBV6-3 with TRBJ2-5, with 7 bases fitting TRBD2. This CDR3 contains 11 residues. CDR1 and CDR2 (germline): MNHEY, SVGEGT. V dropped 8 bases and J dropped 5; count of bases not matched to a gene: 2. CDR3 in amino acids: CASRDYETQYF. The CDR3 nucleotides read TGTGCCAGCCGGGACTACGAGACCCAGTACTTC.

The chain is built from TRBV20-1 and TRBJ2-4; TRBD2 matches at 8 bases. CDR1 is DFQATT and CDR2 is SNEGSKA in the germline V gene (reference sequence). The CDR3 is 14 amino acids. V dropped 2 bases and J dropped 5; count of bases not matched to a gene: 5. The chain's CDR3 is CSARRAGGENIQYF. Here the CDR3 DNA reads TGCAGTGCTAGAAGGGCGGGAGGAGAAAACATTCAGTACTTC.

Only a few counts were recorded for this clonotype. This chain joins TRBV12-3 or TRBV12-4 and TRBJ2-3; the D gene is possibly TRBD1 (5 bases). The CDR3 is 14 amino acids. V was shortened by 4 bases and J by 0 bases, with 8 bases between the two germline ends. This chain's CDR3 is CASSWGASTDTQYF. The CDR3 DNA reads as TGTGCCAGCAGTTGGGGCGCCAGCACAGATACGCAGTATTTT.

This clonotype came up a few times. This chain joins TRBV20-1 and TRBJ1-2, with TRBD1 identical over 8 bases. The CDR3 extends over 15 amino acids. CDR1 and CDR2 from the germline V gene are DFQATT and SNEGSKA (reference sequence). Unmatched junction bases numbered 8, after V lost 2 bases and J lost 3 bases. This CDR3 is CSARSPGQAYYGYTF. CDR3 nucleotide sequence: TGCAGTGCTAGATCTCCGGGACAGGCCTACTATGGCTACACCTTC.

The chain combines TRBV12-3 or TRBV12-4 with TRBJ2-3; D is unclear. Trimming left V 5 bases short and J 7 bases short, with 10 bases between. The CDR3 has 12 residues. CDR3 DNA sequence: TGTGCCAGCAGTCCCCTTGGGAATACGCAGTATTTT. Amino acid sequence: CASSPLGNTQYF.

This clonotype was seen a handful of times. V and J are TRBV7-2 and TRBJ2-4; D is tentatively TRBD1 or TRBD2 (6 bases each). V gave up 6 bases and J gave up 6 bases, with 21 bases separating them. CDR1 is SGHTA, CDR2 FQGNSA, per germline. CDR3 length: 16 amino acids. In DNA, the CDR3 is TGTGCCAGCAGTCTCAAGGGGGGCGGGACGGGAAACATTCAGTACTTC. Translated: CASSLKGGGTGNIQYF.